The rows below give T cell receptor beta chains drawn from one sample of a study of OX40 agonist ivuxolimab in advanced cancers. Only in-frame clones appear in the TCRdb table, and some are missing; sequencing was by immunoSEQ multiplex PCR. The repertoire holds over 60,000 clones, 82% seen once, with roughly 6.8% in the top ten. This material consisted of CD4+ or CD8+ T cells sorted from blood, taken in a trial of the OX40 agonist ivuxolimab. The receptor source for this set is an adult with an advanced solid tumor such as melanoma, head and neck, liver or kidney cancer. Both conserved end residues are trimmed from each CDR3. D genes are given only for firm matches.

TRBD1	TRBV5-1	TRBJ1-1	ASSLAGTALNTEAF
TRBD1	TRBV28	TRBJ1-2	ASSPMGGTGEDYGYT
.	TRBV9	TRBJ2-1	ASSVGSSKQF
.	TRBV7-3	TRBJ2-5	ASSLILTEETQY
.	TRBV4-1	TRBJ2-7	ASSQPEGRGFYEQY
TRBD1	TRBV19	TRBJ2-1	ASSMLTGGFNEQF
TRBD1	TRBV5-1	TRBJ1-5	ASSLTGDSNQPQH
.	TRBV10-1	TRBJ1-2	ASSERGGRSGYT
TRBD1	TRBV28	TRBJ2-7	ASSLPSQGQGTYEQY
.	TRBV5-4	TRBJ2-3	ASSFYEDTQY
TRBD1	TRBV27	TRBJ2-2	ASSPPRTGNTGELF
TRBD1	TRBV6-6	.	ASREQGSPYEQY
TRBD1	TRBV15	TRBJ1-4	ATSRGGGQGATATNEKLF
.	TRBV5-4	TRBJ2-2	ASSADLVKITGELF
.	TRBV5-1	TRBJ2-5	ASSLGAAGAEETQY
TRBD1	TRBV10-3	TRBJ2-3	AISESTWDSDTDTQY
TRBD1	TRBV7-8	TRBJ1-2	ASSLGQQGAYGYT
.	TRBV28	TRBJ1-1	ASSLQGREAF
.	TRBV19	TRBJ2-5	ASSSSGLRETQY
.	TRBV4-1	TRBJ2-3	ASSQVGVTDTQY
.	TRBV2	TRBJ2-2	ASSGSTATGELF
.	TRBV11-2	TRBJ2-2	ASSLEAWGTWTGELF
.	TRBV7-2	TRBJ1-3	ASSWVSGNTIY
.	TRBV5-1	TRBJ2-7	ASSLVAGNTYEQY
.	TRBV5-1	TRBJ1-1	ASSLEGNTEAF
.	TRBV19	TRBJ2-5	ASSIAPTGIDQETQY
.	TRBV5-1	TRBJ2-3	ASSLESWADTQY
.	TRBV7-2	TRBJ2-3	ASSLTGTDTQY
.	TRBV30	TRBJ2-1	AWASSSYNEQF
.	TRBV2	TRBJ2-3	ASRPEMGWSTDTQY
.	TRBV19	TRBJ1-3	ASKLRETGNTIY